This T cell receptor (beta chain) was documented in a study of shared clonotypes between healthy human individuals. Study-wide background: The people who gave samples were a couple of women and three men aged 18 to 49.

Using immunoSEQ multiplex PCR, the repertoire was profiled, and TCRdb retains in-frame clones only, with some absent. In the table there are about half a million clones, around 75% of which are singletons. This CDR3 is built from 15 residues. The germline gives CDR1 MNHEY, CDR2 SVGAGI. J lost 5 bases, V lost 4 bases, and 7 bases had no gene match. Sequences were obtained from PBMCs. V is TRBV6-5 and J is TRBJ2-7; the match to TRBD2 covers 11 bases. The TCR sequence derives from a woman between 35 and 50 years old in good health. Some clones in this sample may be carry-over from other donors' samples. The CDR3 bases are TGTGCCAGCAGTTTAATAGCGGGAGGGCCCAACGAGCAGTACTTC. Encoded protein: CASSLIAGGPNEQYF.